This passage covers 7 T cell receptor beta chains from one sample sequenced in a study of blood T cell repertoires in COVID-19 (dated by TCRdb to the early 2020s). Library creation used the immunoSEQ multiplex PCR assay. Entries here come from immuneACCESS through TCRdb and include only in-frame sequences with V and J called. Some clones fail to appear in such tables; in the studies checked, an unresolved V gene covers under half of the shortfall, and the cause of the remainder is unknown. For this sample the table gives approximately 350,000 clones, of which roughly nine tenths were detected only once. The top ten constitute around 3% of the sample. Sequences were obtained from PBMCs or T cells enriched from blood (not recorded which). The receptor set was obtained from a woman in her 30s who had recovered from COVID-19.

This chain uses TRBV3-1 (or the pseudogene TRBV3-2) with TRBJ2-1; 12 bases match TRBD2. Germline V CDR1 and CDR2: LGHDT, YNNKEL (reference sequence). This CDR3 contains 15 residues. V was clipped by 4 bases and J by 4 bases; unmatched bases: 2. The CDR3 reads CASSRLAGVYNEQFF. Written as DNA, the CDR3 is TGTGCCAGCAGCCGACTAGCGGGAGTATACAATGAGCAGTTCTTC.

The genes are TRBV28 and TRBJ2-2; TRBD2 matches 8 bases. V lost 3 bases and J lost 3; bases outside the gene matches: 0. Germline assignment: CDR1 MDHEN and CDR2 SYDVKM. The CDR3 totals 14 residues. The CDR3 bases are TGTGCCAGCAGTTTTAGCGGGGACACCGGGGAGCTGTTTTTT. This codes for CASSFSGDTGELFF.

The chain links TRBV11-2 to TRBJ1-1, with D unclear. CDR1 SGHAT and CDR2 FQNNGV come from the germline V gene. V was shortened by 3 bases and J by 4 bases, with 18 bases between the two germline ends. The CDR3 contains 16 residues. The CDR3 protein is CASSLGPLTGSTEAFF. The CDR3 DNA sequence: TGTGCCAGCAGCTTGGGTCCCTTAACGGGGAGCACTGAAGCTTTCTTT.

The chain combines TRBV3-1 (or the pseudogene TRBV3-2) with TRBJ1-1; TRBD1 matches at 8 bases. V trimming: 1 base; J trimming: 3 bases; junction bases outside the gene matches: 4. Germline-derived CDR1 and CDR2 are LGHDT and YNNKEL (reference sequence). The CDR3 consists of 15 residues. In nucleotides, the CDR3 is TGTGCCAGCAGCCAAGCCGGACAGGGCCACACTGAAGCTTTCTTT. Translated, it gives CASSQAGQGHTEAFF.

This chain connects TRBV18 to TRBJ2-7, with a weak D call TRBD1 (6 bases). Germline values: CDR1 KGHSH, CDR2 LQKENI. The CDR3 is 13 amino acids. V was pared by 4 bases and J by 7 bases, with 14 bases between. The CDR3 reads CASSQQGTDEQYF. The CDR3 bases are TGTGCCAGCTCACAACAGGGAACTGATGAGCAGTACTTC.

The rearrangement links TRBV9 to TRBJ2-3; D is perhaps TRBD2 (5 bases). Germline lookup yields CDR1 SGDLS and CDR2 YYNGEE. This CDR3 has 14 residues. V was cut by 4 bases and J by 4 bases, with 13 bases left in between. Here the CDR3 DNA reads TGTGCCAGCAGCCCTCAGACGGGATCAGATACGCAGTATTTT. This sequence encodes CASSPQTGSDTQYF.

The chain combines TRBV27 with TRBJ1-2, with 7 bases lining up with TRBD1. J gave up 0 bases and V 6 bases, and 10 bases lay outside the gene matches. The CDR3 is made up of 16 amino acids. CDR1 is MNHEY, CDR2 SMNVEV, per germline (reference sequence). The CDR3 bases are TGTGCCAGCAGCGCCACCGCCGGGACAGCTAACTATGGCTACACCTTC. Protein: CASSATAGTANYGYTF.